The rows below give T cell receptor beta chains drawn from one sample of a study of blood T cell repertoires in COVID-19. TCRdb's table, derived via immunoSEQ multiplex PCR, lists solely in-frame clones and lacks some. The sample holds about 59,000 clones, 65% to 85% seen once. Sequencing was done on a sample of peripheral blood. The receptors here all came from a woman in her sixties or seventies with acute or convalescent COVID-19. The conserved cysteine and the conserved F or W are not part of the CDR3 here. The size field is filled for only some rows; it gives once, few, many or a size class.

clone_size | j_call | v_call | cdr3_aa
- | TRBJ2-7 | TRBV7-3 | ASSSGQGAVPQY
- | TRBJ2-5 | TRBV6-6 | ASSRSGTGKETQY
- | TRBJ1-1 | TRBV29-1 | SVMTPTFEAF
- | TRBJ2-3 | TRBV5-4 | ASSRSGGYTDTQY
- | TRBJ2-3 | TRBV11-3 | ASSLLGQAPTDTQY
- | TRBJ2-7 | TRBV6-1 | ASSEAGDGWEQY
- | TRBJ1-6 | TRBV27 | ASSAQTGGVSPLH
few | TRBJ2-3 | TRBV5-5 | ASSSGQGGAYSTDTQY
- | TRBJ1-5 | TRBV5-5 | ASSVTGTGANQPQH
- | TRBJ2-3 | TRBV9 | ASSSGGGTDTQY
- | TRBJ2-3 | TRBV11-3 | ASSPRGTTDTQY
once | TRBJ2-5 | TRBV2 | ASRRTEQETQY
- | TRBJ2-2 | TRBV19 | ASTPGAGVTGELF
- | TRBJ2-3 | TRBV29-1 | SVREVSSTDTQY
few | TRBJ1-2 | TRBV7-9 | ASSTDSWFGGYT
once | TRBJ1-5 | TRBV5-1 | ASSPGQGNVPQH
- | TRBJ1-4 | TRBV6-1 | ASSENWGRGNEKLF
- | TRBJ1-6 | TRBV19 | ASSVTGDNSPLH
- | TRBJ2-3 | TRBV9 | ASSAGLGKDTQY
- | TRBJ2-1 | TRBV19 | ASSSLTGKSYNEQF
once | TRBJ1-2 | TRBV5-6 | ASANRVYGYT
- | TRBJ2-7 | TRBV19 | ASSLQANLGAQY
- | TRBJ1-2 | TRBV3-1/TRBV3-2 | ASSPAGNYGYT
- | TRBJ1-1 | TRBV3-1/TRBV3-2 | ASSQGTGIEAF
few | TRBJ2-7 | TRBV20-1 | SASVGTAPSYEQY
- | TRBJ1-6 | TRBV4-2 | ASSPGVRDSPLH
- | TRBJ1-1 | TRBV4-1 | ASSQSSPGAITEAF
- | TRBJ1-2 | TRBV29-1 | SVGSNGYT
- | TRBJ2-1 | TRBV2 | ASSYGQGIYNEQF
- | TRBJ1-4 | TRBV12-2 | ASRLLGVPNEKLF
- | TRBJ2-7 | TRBV2 | ASSGTGRGEQY
once | TRBJ1-2 | TRBV5-6 | ASSLDSPNYGYT
- | TRBJ2-5 | TRBV2 | ASRDPTRTSGGANRETQY
- | TRBJ2-1 | TRBV6-5 | ASSYPTSGGVNEQF
- | TRBJ2-5 | TRBV11-1 | ASSDPGTGWETQY
- | TRBJ2-5 | TRBV19 | ASSIGYSFEETQY
- | TRBJ1-2 | TRBV6-5 | ASSRGTQGGYT
- | TRBJ2-1 | TRBV30 | AWTRGGLYNEQF
- | TRBJ1-6 | TRBV4-3 | ASSQERGLNSPLH
- | TRBJ2-5 | TRBV18 | ASSGGDEETQY
- | TRBJ2-2 | TRBV29-1 | SVGRGTNTGELF
- | TRBJ2-5 | TRBV7-2 | ASSLVRLLQETQY
- | TRBJ2-1 | TRBV20-1 | SASSGEQF
few | TRBJ1-1 | TRBV10-1 | ASNSGGGEAF
- | TRBJ2-5 | TRBV4-1 | ASSQTGTGQETQY
few | TRBJ1-3 | TRBV3-1/TRBV3-2 | ASSQGGGAGNTIY
- | TRBJ1-1 | TRBV3-1/TRBV3-2 | ASSLVFTQGRTEAF
- | TRBJ1-1 | TRBV5-1 | ASTLETGAEAF